These 12 T cell receptor beta chains were sequenced from one sample in a study of identical twins' blood T cells. From the 5' RACE reads, TCRdb called clonotypes with MiXCR, one entry per CDR3 protein. The sample consists of roughly 340,000 distinct CDR3 sequences, roughly 27% of them appearing once. Material for sequencing was PBMCs. These receptors were obtained from a woman between 18 and 50 years old in good health.

This clonotype was observed a few times. The chain employs TRBV6-1 and TRBJ2-2; 9 bases align to TRBD2. The germline V gene has CDR1 MNHNS and CDR2 SASEGT. Germline trimming cut 1 base from V and 8 bases from J; bases unmatched to any gene: 8. This CDR3 is 16 amino acids long. This CDR3 is CASSEVAGGPRGELFF. The CDR3 DNA reads TGTGCCAGCAGTGAAGTGGCGGGGGGGCCTAGGGGGGAGCTGTTTTTT.

This clonotype was counted between two and nine times. J is TRBJ1-1 and V is TRBV19; weak D call: TRBD1 (5 bases). Trimming removed 7 bases from V and 1 base from J, with 16 bases in between. CDR3 size: 15 residues. Looked up from germline, CDR1 is LNHDA and CDR2 is SQIVND (reference sequence). The CDR3 nucleotides read TGTGCCAGTACCATGACGGAGGGGTCGAACACTGAAGCTTTCTTT. Encoded protein: CASTMTEGSNTEAFF.

This clonotype was seen repeatedly, ten times or more. The chain carries TRBV5-1 and TRBJ1-4; D remains unclear. Trimming removed 5 bases at V and 0 bases at J, with 14 bases between. The germline V gene has CDR1 SGHRS and CDR2 YFSETQ. The CDR3 has 16 amino acids. The CDR3 sequence: CASRPSTQATNEKLFF. DNA for the CDR3: TGCGCCAGCAGACCATCTACTCAGGCAACTAATGAAAAACTGTTTTTT.

The rearrangement links TRBV18 to TRBJ2-2; D ambiguous. The CDR3 is 16 residues long. V lost 3 bases to trimming and J lost 0 bases, with 11 bases between them. In germline, CDR1 is KGHSH, CDR2 LQKENI. Here the CDR3 DNA reads TGTGCCAGCTCACCTTCGTCTGGGCCGAACACCGGGGAGCTGTTTTTT. It yields the protein CASSPSSGPNTGELFF. The whole variable domain, filled in from reference TRBV18 and TRBJ2-2, reads NAGVMQNPRHLVRRRGQEARLRCSPMKGHSHVYWYRQLPEEGLKFMVYLQKENIIDESGMPKERFSAEFPKEGPSILRIQQVVRGDSAAYFCASSPSSGPNTGELFFGEGSRLTVL.

This clonotype was detected a few times. The rearrangement uses TRBV27 and TRBJ2-3; either TRBD1 or TRBD2 may fit D (5 bases each). The CDR3 is made up of 11 amino acids. With 6 bases removed from V and 6 bases from J, the gap between germline ends came to 7 bases. Germline loops: CDR1 MNHEY, CDR2 SMNVEV (reference sequence). In nucleotides, the CDR3 is TGTGCCAGCAGAGAGGGGGATACGCAGTATTTT. Residues: CASREGDTQYF.

This clonotype was detected many times. J is TRBJ2-3 and V is TRBV9; D is uncertain. The CDR3 runs 14 residues. Germline-derived CDR1 and CDR2 are SGDLS and YYNGEE. With 0 bases removed from V and 3 bases from J, the gap between germline ends came to 8 bases. The CDR3: CASSVVGFTDTQYF. The CDR3, as DNA: TGTGCCAGCAGCGTAGTGGGCTTTACAGATACGCAGTATTTT.

In its sample, this clonotype was seen a few times. The genes are TRBV7-2 and TRBJ1-3; D gene ambiguous. The V end lost 5 bases, the J end lost 2 bases, and 10 bases lay between the germline ends. Per germline, CDR1 SGHTA and CDR2 FQGNSA. The CDR3 runs to 14 residues. The CDR3 protein is CASSSSSPGNTIYF. CDR3 DNA sequence: TGTGCCAGCAGCAGTTCAAGTCCTGGAAACACCATATATTTT.

Concerning this clonotype itself: Sequence at one end of the junction differs from germline and may be a read error. V is TRBV12-3 or TRBV12-4 and J is TRBJ2-2; the D is unclear. The CDR3 consists of 14 residues. CDR3 residues: CACSLGGNTGELFF. CDR3 in DNA: TGTGCCTGCAGTTTAGGCGGGAACACCGGGGAGCTGTTTTTT.

A word on this clonotype: A read error may account for a junction end that differs from germline. This chain links TRBV5-1 with TRBJ2-2; the D gene could be TRBD1 or TRBD2 (5 bases each). The CDR3 is made up of 16 amino acids. The germline V gene encodes CDR1 SGHRS and CDR2 YFSETQ. In DNA, the CDR3 is TGCGCCAGCAGCTTAAGTCCCAGGGCGAACACCGGGGAGCCGTTTTTT. Its protein product is CASSLSPRANTGEPFF.

The chain carries TRBV9 and TRBJ1-1; D unclear. Germline CDR1 reads SGDLS; CDR2 reads YYNGEE. Between the trimmed V and J ends, which lost 4 bases and 1 base, there was a span of 14 bases. This CDR3 comprises 15 residues. The CDR3 sequence: CASSNDRAGNTEAFF. In DNA, the CDR3 is TGTGCCAGCAGCAACGACCGCGCGGGGAACACTGAAGCTTTCTTT.

The genes are TRBV28 and TRBJ2-7, with 7 bases identical to TRBD1. Germline V gene sequence: CDR1 MDHEN, CDR2 SYDVKM. V lost 2 bases and J lost 5; bases outside the gene matches: 6. This CDR3 region has 14 residues. DNA of the CDR3: TGTGCCAGCAGTTTACCCCAGGGGGTCCACGAGCAGTACTTC. Its protein product is CASSLPQGVHEQYF.

The chain employs TRBV25-1 and TRBJ1-6; D possibly corresponds to TRBD1 (5 bases). With 1 base removed from V and 9 bases from J, the gap between germline ends came to 13 bases. This CDR3 has 15 amino acids. CDR1 and CDR2 from the germline V gene are MGHDK and SYGVNS. CDR3 bases: TGTGCCAGCAGTGAATCACGGGGGTTTGGTTCACCCCTCCACTTT. Translating gives CASSESRGFGSPLHF.